These 5 T cell receptor beta chains came from one sample sequenced in a study of CD8 T cells in ankylosing spondylitis. TCRdb re-called the 5' RACE reads through MiXCR, storing one row per CDR3 protein. The table has about 140,000 distinct CDR3 sequences, approximately 9.2% seen once. Sequencing was done on a sample of synovial fluid, either unsorted or a sorted T cell fraction (not recorded which). The origin of the receptors is a male donor with ankylosing spondylitis.

The table lists this clonotype with many counts. The chain combines TRBV7-2 with TRBJ2-5; 10 bases match TRBD2. The CDR3 loop spans 15 amino acids. Germline CDR1 reads SGHTA; CDR2 reads FQGNSA. The trim removed 5 bases at V and 5 bases at J, leaving 8 bases unmatched. The CDR3 sequence: CASSPGLAPGETQYF. The CDR3 DNA follows: TGTGCCAGCAGCCCGGGACTAGCGCCTGGCGAGACCCAGTACTTC.

This clonotype was observed at least ten times. The chain uses TRBV20-1 and TRBJ2-3; no definite D call. The V and J ends lost 2 bases and 0 bases respectively, with 9 bases between them. Germline assignment: CDR1 DFQATT and CDR2 SNEGSKA (reference sequence). This CDR3 region has 14 residues. CDR3 in amino acids: CSARPLASTDTQYF. Here the CDR3 DNA reads TGCAGTGCTAGACCCCTGGCTAGCACAGATACGCAGTATTTT.

This clonotype has ten or more counts. V usage is TRBV18 and J usage is TRBJ1-1, with D possibly being TRBD1 (6 bases). Germline CDR1 and CDR2: KGHSH and LQKENI. This CDR3 region has 15 residues. Between the trimmed V and J ends, which lost 0 bases and 4 bases, there was a span of 12 bases. The CDR3 DNA reads TGTGCCAGCTCACCACCGTGGGGGCGCAGCACTGAAGCTTTCTTT. Amino acids: CASSPPWGRSTEAFF.

This clonotype was counted many times. The chain uses TRBV4-2 and TRBJ2-2, with TRBD2 matching 10 bases. Germline CDR1 LGHNA, CDR2 YNFKEQ. V trimming: 1 base; J trimming: 0 bases; junction bases outside the gene matches: 8. This CDR3 spans 19 amino acids. CDR3 sequence reads: CASSQARLAGASNTGELFF. CDR3 nucleotide sequence: TGTGCCAGCAGCCAAGCAAGGCTAGCGGGGGCCTCGAACACCGGGGAGCTGTTTTTT.

This clonotype was observed at least ten times. The chain carries TRBV20-1 and TRBJ2-2; 8 bases match TRBD1. Germline CDR1 and CDR2: DFQATT and SNEGSKA (reference sequence). V dropped 6 bases and J dropped 4; count of bases not matched to a gene: 7. This CDR3 has 14 residues. As DNA, the CDR3 is TGCAGTGCCCGTACAGGGGGTCCCACCGGGGAGCTGTTTTTT. Its protein is CSARTGGPTGELFF.